The present T cell receptor (beta chain) was sequenced within a study of blood T cell repertoires in COVID-19. About the study: Acute and convalescent COVID-19 samples came from the United States, Italy and Spain.

V shed 3 bases, J shed 13 bases, and the junction held 12 bases outside the gene matches. CDR3 length equals 14 residues. Germline assignment: CDR1 KGHDR and CDR2 SFDVKD. Recruited during active infection, patients (from Seattle) were subsequently followed longitudinally. Study processing details: Scientists estimated how many nucleated cells there were by amplifying reference gene primers. Generated by immunoSEQ multiplex PCR, the TCRdb table keeps only in-frame clones and is missing some. V, J and clone size derive from that table, while D and trimming were established from the DNA sequence. The sample has about 140,000 clones; 80% to 85% are singletons.

This clonotype originated in a man under 40 with COVID-19, enrolled during active disease. Sequencing was performed on peripheral blood. The chain recombines TRBV24-1 with TRBJ2-3, with TRBD1 matching over 7 bases. Written as DNA, the CDR3 is TGTGCCACCAGTGATCCGGACGACAGGGAGCAGGAGTATTTT. It encodes CATSDPDDREQEYF.